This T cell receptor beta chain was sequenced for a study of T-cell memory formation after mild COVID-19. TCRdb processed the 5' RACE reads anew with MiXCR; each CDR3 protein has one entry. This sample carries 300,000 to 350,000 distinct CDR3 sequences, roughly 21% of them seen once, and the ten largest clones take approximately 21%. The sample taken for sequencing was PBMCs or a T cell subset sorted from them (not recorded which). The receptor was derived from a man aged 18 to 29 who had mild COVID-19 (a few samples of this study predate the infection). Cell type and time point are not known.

CDR3 protein: CASSSGTSGEETQYF. CDR3 nucleotides: TGTGCCAGCAGCTCGGGGACTAGCGGGGAAGAGACCCAGTACTTC. This chain connects TRBV7-9 to TRBJ2-5; the match to TRBD2 covers 13 bases. The V and J ends lost 4 bases and 3 bases, in that order; junction bases with no gene match: 2. The CDR3 runs 15 residues. Per the germline V gene, CDR1 is SEHNR and CDR2 is FQNEAQ (reference sequence).